These 13 T cell receptor beta chains share one sample of origin, sequenced in a study of graft-versus-host responses after intestinal transplantation. Data came from immunoSEQ multiplex PCR; TCRdb stores just in-frame clones and leaves some out. The sample has 90,000 to 100,000 clones, about 82% seen once. The sample was PBMCs, taken 255 days after intestinal transplant. These receptors came from a human patient who received an intestinal transplant, so some T cells may come from the graft donor.

The gene calls are TRBV19 and TRBJ2-3; D not certain. Germline V lookup: CDR1 LNHDA, CDR2 SQIVND (reference sequence). Trimming removed 7 bases from V and 5 bases from J, with 16 bases in between. This CDR3 spans 14 amino acids. The DNA for the CDR3 is TGTGCCAGTAACTCAGGCCCAGAAGGAGATACGCAGTATTTT. Translating it yields CASNSGPEGDTQYF.

For the CDR3, the DNA is TGTGCCAGCAGCTTAGTTGGGGGGAACACCGGGGAGCTGTTTTTT. Translation gives CASSLVGGNTGELFF. This chain uses TRBV7-6 with TRBJ2-2; possibly TRBD1 or TRBD2 for D (5 bases each). Germline CDR1 reads SGHVS; CDR2 reads FNYEAQ. The CDR3 totals 15 residues. V dropped 1 base and J dropped 1 base, with 7 bases sitting between them.

This chain uses TRBV19 with TRBJ1-1; D is uncertain. V was shortened by 7 bases and J by 1 base, with 13 bases between the two germline ends. The CDR3 covers 14 residues. Germline V lookup: CDR1 LNHDA, CDR2 SQIVND (reference sequence). The CDR3 loop reads CASTSRGRNTEAFF. The CDR3 DNA reads TGTGCCAGTACCTCTCGAGGGAGGAACACTGAAGCTTTCTTT.

This rearrangement joins TRBV19 to TRBJ1-2, with 12 bases that match TRBD1. J lost 7 bases, V lost 6 bases, and 6 bases had no gene match. This CDR3 is 14 amino acids long. The germline gives CDR1 LNHDA, CDR2 SQIVND (reference sequence). CDR3 region: CASREGQGALGYTF. CDR3 DNA sequence: TGTGCCAGTAGAGAGGGACAGGGGGCGCTTGGCTACACCTTC.

This clone was counted a few times. The gene calls are TRBV5-4 and TRBJ2-2; possible D gene TRBD1, 6 bases. The V gene lost 3 bases and the J gene lost 6 bases, with 6 bases spanning the gap. Germline V gene sequence: CDR1 SGHNT, CDR2 YYREEE (reference sequence). CDR3 length equals 12 residues. The CDR3 DNA sequence: TGTGCCAGCAGCTACAGGGCCGGGGAGCTGTTTTTT. Amino acid sequence: CASSYRAGELFF.

V usage is TRBV19 and J usage is TRBJ1-2; D is undetermined. Germline CDR1 is LNHDA and CDR2 is SQIVND (reference sequence). Deletions cut 3 bases from V and 7 bases from J, with 12 bases between. The CDR3 loop spans 13 amino acids. This CDR3 is CASSIRGGGGYTF. For the CDR3, the DNA is TGTGCCAGTAGTATCCGGGGTGGCGGTGGCTACACCTTC.

V and J are TRBV2 and TRBJ2-3; D gene uncertain. Germline V CDR1 and CDR2: SNHLY, FYNNEI. Trimming cost V 9 bases and J 2 bases, with 15 bases left between them. This CDR3 comprises 14 residues. The CDR3: CASTSSGSTDTQYF. CDR3 coding DNA: TGTGCCAGTACAAGTAGTGGGTCCACAGATACGCAGTATTTT.

The CDR3 spells CATTLGGRGTGELFF. The CDR3 DNA is TGTGCCACCACACTTGGGGGGAGGGGGACCGGGGAGCTGTTTTTT. The chain has TRBV7-2 and TRBJ2-2; D may be TRBD2 (7 bases). V was trimmed by 10 bases and J by 5 bases, leaving 20 bases between them. The CDR3 is 15 residues long. In germline, CDR1 is SGHTA, CDR2 FQGNSA.

This clone was counted only a few times. Relative to the germline gene, one junction end is altered; a read error may explain this. This chain connects TRBV7-9 to TRBJ1-4, with D possibly matching TRBD1 (6 bases). The CDR3 is 13 residues long. The germline CDR1 and CDR2 sequences are SEHNR and FQNEAQ (reference sequence). The CDR3 sequence is CASSLDLNRDAVF. The CDR3 nucleotides read TGTGCCAGCAGCTTAGACCTCAACAGGGACGCCGTTTTT. The entire variable domain, with the rest obtained from reference TRBV7-9 and TRBJ1-4, is as follows: DTGVSQNPRHKITKRGQNVTFRCDPISEHNRLYWYRQTLGQGPEFLTYFQNEAQLEKSRLLSDRFSAERPKGSFSTLEIQRTEQGDSAMYLCASSLDLNRDAVFGSGTQLSVL.

This clone is classed as medium-sized. In the same sample, other DNA sequences code for this CDR3. This chain uses TRBV27 with TRBJ1-2; 12 bases align to TRBD1. The CDR3 runs to 19 residues. V gave up 2 bases and J gave up 4 bases; unmatched junction bases: 14. The V gene's germline CDR1 is MNHEY and CDR2 SMNVEV (reference sequence). The CDR3 loop is CASSLRGVVGTGGRYGYTF. The CDR3 DNA reads as TGTGCCAGCAGTTTAAGGGGGGTTGTTGGGACAGGGGGCCGCTATGGCTACACCTTC.

The chain uses TRBV6-4 and TRBJ2-1; D may be TRBD1 (6 bases). The CDR3 has 17 amino acids. Between the trimmed V and J ends, which lost 2 bases and 4 bases, there was a span of 18 bases. The germline gives CDR1 MRHNA, CDR2 SNTAGT. CDR3 amino acids: CASSDPQGPFPYNEQFF. The CDR3 coding sequence is TGTGCCAGCAGTGACCCTCAGGGGCCTTTTCCATACAATGAGCAGTTCTTC.

The genes are TRBV7-8 and TRBJ2-5, with 9 nucleotides matching TRBD1. V shed 1 base, J shed 5 bases, and the junction held 5 bases outside the gene matches. The CDR3 is 15 residues long. Germline V gives CDR1 SGHVS, CDR2 FQNEAQ. The CDR3 region is CASSLGTGGRETQYF. In DNA, the CDR3 is TGTGCCAGCAGCTTAGGAACAGGGGGCAGGGAGACCCAGTACTTC.

The chain's CDR3 is CASSPSSTHEQYF. Here the CDR3 DNA reads TGTGCCAGCTCACCGTCTAGCACCCACGAGCAGTACTTC. V gene TRBV18 combines with J gene TRBJ2-7, with D possibly matching TRBD2 (5 bases). CDR1 and CDR2 from the germline V gene are KGHSH and LQKENI. The CDR3 is made up of 13 amino acids. The V end lost 3 bases, the J end lost 5 bases, and 11 bases lay between the germline ends.